This entry lists 5 T cell receptor beta chains sequenced from one sample in a study of T-cell reconstitution after alpha-beta-depleted transplantation in children. Library preparation (for TCRbeta) was performed with unique molecular identifiers. MiXCR, run by TCRdb on the PCR reads, gives a single entry per CDR3 protein. The profile covers 300,000 to 400,000 distinct CDR3 sequences, with roughly 16% appearing a single time and roughly 40% taken by the ten largest. The sequencing here drew on PBMCs, mostly from graft donor cells, taken 360 days after TCRalphabeta/CD19-depleted stem cell transplant. These receptors came from a male patient between 2 and 15 years old who had a stem cell transplant for acute lymphoblastic leukemia, so the T cells may come from the graft donor.

This clonotype was counted many times. The chain combines TRBV2 with TRBJ2-1; D unclear. Germline lookup yields CDR1 SNHLY and CDR2 FYNNEI. V dropped 6 bases and J dropped 2 bases, with 2 bases sitting between them. This CDR3 has 11 amino acids. The CDR3 spells CASRAYNEQFF. The CDR3, as DNA: TGTGCCAGCAGGGCCTACAATGAGCAGTTCTTC.

In its sample, this clonotype was seen a few times. The J gene is TRBJ1-1, the V gene TRBV5-1, with TRBD1 identical over 9 bases. Trimming at V came to 3 bases and at J to 6 bases, leaving 6 bases not matched to a gene. Germline CDR1 SGHRS, CDR2 YFSETQ. This CDR3 has 14 residues. The chain's CDR3 is CASSSSGQGSEAFF. CDR3 nucleotides: TGCGCCAGCAGCTCCTCGGGACAGGGTTCTGAAGCTTTCTTT.

This clonotype was detected a few times. This chain links TRBV12-5 with TRBJ2-5; D unresolved. This CDR3 comprises 14 residues. Trimming left V 6 bases short and J 2 bases short, with 13 bases between. The germline V gene encodes CDR1 LGHNT and CDR2 FRNRAP. CDR3 DNA: TGTGCTAGTGGCCAAACCTTTAGGCAAGAGACCCAGTACTTC. Translating it yields CASGQTFRQETQYF. The variable domain in full, with the rest retrieved from reference TRBV12-5 and TRBJ2-5, is DARVTQTPRHKVTEMGQEVTMRCQPILGHNTVFWYRQTMMQGLELLAYFRNRAPLDDSGMPKDRFSAEMPDATLATLKIQPSEPRDSAVYFCASGQTFRQETQYFGPGTRLLVL.

This clonotype was counted a few times. The chain employs TRBV7-9 and TRBJ1-6, with unresolved D. The germline V gene encodes CDR1 SEHNR and CDR2 FQNEAQ (reference sequence). Trimming shortened V by 3 bases and J by 5 bases, and 11 bases separated the two germline ends. The CDR3 spans 15 residues. The CDR3 loop reads CASSLGSLHNSPLHF. CDR3 nucleotide sequence: TGTGCCAGCAGCTTGGGCAGCTTACATAATTCACCCCTCCACTTT.

The chain recombines TRBV5-1 with TRBJ2-7; 9 bases are shared with TRBD1. Germline V gives CDR1 SGHRS, CDR2 YFSETQ. The V gene end was trimmed by 0 bases and the J gene end by 3 bases; junction bases not matched to a gene: 4. The CDR3 runs to 15 residues. The CDR3 sequence: CASSLGGTGIYEQYF. DNA of the CDR3: TGCGCCAGCAGCTTGGGGGGGACAGGGATCTACGAGCAGTACTTC.